This record concerns one TCR beta chain sequence. What it binds is not known. These data originate in a study of T cell repertoires in cytomegalovirus infection. Study-wide context: It can be stated that public TCR beta signatures indicated CMV infection as well as a matching HLA type. Overall study findings and caveats: CMV-specific TCR beta clonotypes restricted by HLA-C dominated the ex vivo response. Frequencies of public TCR beta families were cumulated, and this identified carriers of CMV plus the relevant HLA.

TCRdb redid the calling of the reads with MiXCR, one entry per CDR3 protein. The data hold hundreds of thousands of distinct CDR3 sequences, with about 11% observed a single time. The TCR comes from a human donor in good health (CMV status not recorded). Some clones in this sample may be carry-over from other donors' samples. The sequenced material came from PBMCs.

CDR3 sequence (DNA): TGTGCCAGTATCTATAGTTACAGCAGCAATCAGCCCCAGCATTTT. This encodes CASIYSYSSNQPQHF. The J gene is TRBJ1-5, the V gene TRBV19; no clear D. V was cut by 7 bases and J by 1 base, with 14 bases left in between. The germline V gene has CDR1 LNHDA and CDR2 SQIVND (reference sequence). The CDR3 is 15 residues long.